In its sample, the clone carrying this T cell receptor beta chain was seen once. Its antigen is still unknown. A much bigger clone sits one base away, suggesting this may be a read error. This CDR3 region has 13 residues. Germline V CDR1 and CDR2: SGHTA, FQGNSA. Trimming removed 8 bases at V and 4 bases at J, with 15 bases between. These data come from a study of blood T cells in healthy people across ages. General study points: Aged donors had fewer naive CD4+ cells and lower diversity than long-lived donors. Estimates drawn from one million T cells were deemed to understate diversity.

PCR was performed a second time for 7 to 11 cycles using a sample-barcoded 5' primer and a J-beta primer mix. TCRdb called the 5' RACE reads again in MiXCR, with one record for every CDR3 protein. The sample has approximately 810,000 distinct CDR3 sequences; under 35% are singletons. The sequence derives from a woman aged 80 or older in good health. The sample was blood. This sequence joins TRBV7-2 and TRBJ2-7; the D is unclear. The CDR3 region is CASGPGGQYEQYF. The CDR3 coding sequence is TGTGCCAGCGGCCCCGGTGGGCAGTACGAGCAGTACTTC.